The rows below give T cell receptor beta chains drawn from one sample of a study of shared clonotypes between healthy human individuals. Assay: immunoSEQ multiplex PCR; the TCRdb copy retains only in-frame clones and omits some. The data show about 2.4 million clones, 80% to 95% seen once. Sequences were obtained from naive CD4+ T cells from PBMCs. The receptors here all came from a man younger than 35 in good health. Some clones in this sample may be carry-over from other donors' samples. CDR3s include the opening cysteine and the closing phenylalanine or tryptophan. The D gene is left open where the match is weak. Size is stated for part of the rows, as once, few or many counts, or as a class when the clone is expanded.

>TRBJ2-1|NA|NA|TRBV13
CASSLRRANEQFF
>TRBJ2-1|NA|NA|TRBV7-3
CASSLEPYNEQFF
>TRBJ1-1|NA|NA|TRBV5-1
CASSTYRTAGTEAFF
>TRBJ2-5|NA|NA|TRBV18
CASSPPWGRGIQETQYF
>TRBJ2-1|once|TRBD1|TRBV6-1
CASSRDRVYNEQFF
>TRBJ2-2|NA|TRBD2|TRBV7-8
CASSRVAGDVTGELFF
>TRBJ1-5|NA|NA|TRBV27
CASSLEGGQPQHF
>TRBJ2-1|NA|TRBD2|TRBV14
CASSQGREYEQFF
>TRBJ2-3|NA|NA|TRBV11-1
CASSLDYTDTQYF
>TRBJ2-1|NA|TRBD2|TRBV27
CASTPGGWGEQFF
>TRBJ2-5|NA|NA|TRBV7-3
CASSRQEGETQYF
>TRBJ2-7|NA|NA|TRBV6-1
CASSVMRDYEQYF
>TRBJ2-1|NA|NA|TRBV14
CASRHLRARGNEQFF
>TRBJ2-5|NA|TRBD2|TRBV7-2
CASSDPGTIQETQYF
>TRBJ2-3|NA|NA|TRBV21-1
CASSGGLAGGSGDTQYF
>TRBJ1-1|NA|NA|TRBV5-1
CASSLNIQRGGNTEAFF
>TRBJ2-7|once|NA|TRBV11-2
CASSPQGYEQYF
>TRBJ1-5|NA|NA|TRBV2
CASSEIRGEQPQHF
>TRBJ2-3|NA|NA|TRBV15
CATSRDPRPFSTDTQYF
>TRBJ1-4|once|NA|TRBV2
CASSGTQGVEKLFF
>TRBJ2-1|NA|TRBD2|TRBV6-5
CASSRWEGRENEQFF
>TRBJ1-2|NA|NA|TRBV29-1
CSVEPGWNYGYTF
>TRBJ2-5|NA|NA|TRBV7-2
CASSLGPRETQYF
>TRBJ2-2|NA|NA|TRBV29-1
CSVDISITGELFF
>TRBJ2-7|NA|TRBD1|TRBV7-2
CASSLFLVGQGTYEQYF
>TRBJ2-2|NA|TRBD2|TRBV25-1
CASGGTSGNPTGELFF
>TRBJ2-1|NA|TRBD2|TRBV28
CASSQLTAGGINEQFF
>TRBJ1-1|NA|NA|TRBV6-4
CASSDSDGRNTEAFF
>TRBJ2-7|NA|TRBD2|TRBV19
CASSIGTLGRHQYF
>TRBJ1-5|NA|NA|TRBV6-1
CASSEPGWRLNQPQHF
>TRBJ2-7|NA|TRBD1|TRBV5-1
CASSLGFGTGIDEQYF
>TRBJ2-7|NA|TRBD2|TRBV27
CASSLWTSGLGEQYF
>TRBJ2-3|NA|NA|TRBV12-5
CASGQDGTDTQYF
>TRBJ2-1|NA|TRBD2|TRBV5-1
CASSLEASGSRNNEQFF
>TRBJ2-1|NA|NA|TRBV28
CASSPYRESYNEQFF
>TRBJ1-1|NA|NA|TRBV11-2
CASSLGGAIEAFF
>TRBJ1-2|NA|TRBD1|TRBV9
CASSAGGDYGYTF
>TRBJ1-1|NA|NA|TRBV5-4
CASSLVRGSEAFF
>TRBJ2-1|once|NA|TRBV5-1
CASSSSLGSYNEQFF
>TRBJ2-1|NA|TRBD2|TRBV28
CASSLSSGRSTIF
>TRBJ1-1|once|NA|TRBV28
CASSLNLVGTEAFF
>TRBJ1-1|NA|NA|TRBV11-3
CASSLGGAANTEAFF
>TRBJ1-1|few|TRBD1|TRBV2
CASSRQGPNTEAFF
>TRBJ1-1|NA|NA|TRBV4-3
CASSQVAGEAFF
>TRBJ2-3|NA|NA|TRBV28
CASSLDMFTVPTDTQYF
>TRBJ2-5|NA|TRBD1|TRBV6-5
CATITGAGETQYF
>TRBJ1-2|NA|TRBD1|TRBV7-9
CASSLDWDRAANGYTF
>TRBJ2-1|NA|NA|TRBV5-5
CASSLDRGASYNEQFF
>TRBJ2-3|NA|NA|TRBV6-1
CASKGSISTDTQYF
>TRBJ2-1|once|NA|TRBV28
CASSLRDGSYNEQFF
>TRBJ2-5|NA|TRBD1|TRBV7-9
CASSSHGQVETQYF
>TRBJ2-5|NA|NA|TRBV28
CASTGIRETQYF
>TRBJ1-5|NA|NA|TRBV6-1
CASTTGPPGGPQHF
>TRBJ2-3|NA|TRBD1|TRBV4-3
CASSQRQGDTQYF
>TRBJ2-5|NA|NA|TRBV5-6
CASSLSGREATQYF